This T cell receptor (beta chain) was obtained from a study of blood T cell repertoires in COVID-19. Study-level information: The United States, Italy and Spain were the sources of the acute and convalescent COVID-19 samples.

Authors' processing steps: Scientists estimated how many nucleated cells there were by amplifying reference gene primers. Method: immunoSEQ multiplex PCR; TCRdb's copy keeps in-frame clones and lacks some. V and J calls and clone size are copied from that table; D and trimming were computed from the DNA. The table lists a few hundred thousand clones, around 90% of them singletons. Germline V gene data show CDR1 as LGHNA and CDR2 as YNFKEQ. Trimming took off 3 bases at V and 5 bases at J, with 10 bases between the two ends. The CDR3 covers 13 residues. Seattle's cohort entered during active infection and was followed longitudinally.

The sequence was obtained from a person under 30 with COVID-19, enrolled during active disease. The material sequenced was peripheral blood. The chain links TRBV4-2 to TRBJ1-2, with D hard to call. The CDR3 DNA reads TGTGCCAGCAGCCACCCTGGTCAGTATGGCTACACCTTC. This encodes CASSHPGQYGYTF.